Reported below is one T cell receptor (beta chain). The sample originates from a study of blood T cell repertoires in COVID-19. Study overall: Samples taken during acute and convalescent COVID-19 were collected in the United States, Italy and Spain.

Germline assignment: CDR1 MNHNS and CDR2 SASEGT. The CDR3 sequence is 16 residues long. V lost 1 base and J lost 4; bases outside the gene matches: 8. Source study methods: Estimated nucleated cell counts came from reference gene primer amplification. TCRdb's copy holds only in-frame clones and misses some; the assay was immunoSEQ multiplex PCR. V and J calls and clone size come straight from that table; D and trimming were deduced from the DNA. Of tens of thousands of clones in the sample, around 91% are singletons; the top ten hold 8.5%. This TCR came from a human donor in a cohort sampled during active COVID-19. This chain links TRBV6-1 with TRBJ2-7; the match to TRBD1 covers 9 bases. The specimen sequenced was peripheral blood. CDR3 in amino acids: CASSEVTGGAIYEQYF. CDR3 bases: TGTGCCAGCAGTGAAGTAACAGGGGGCGCGATATACGAGCAGTACTTC.